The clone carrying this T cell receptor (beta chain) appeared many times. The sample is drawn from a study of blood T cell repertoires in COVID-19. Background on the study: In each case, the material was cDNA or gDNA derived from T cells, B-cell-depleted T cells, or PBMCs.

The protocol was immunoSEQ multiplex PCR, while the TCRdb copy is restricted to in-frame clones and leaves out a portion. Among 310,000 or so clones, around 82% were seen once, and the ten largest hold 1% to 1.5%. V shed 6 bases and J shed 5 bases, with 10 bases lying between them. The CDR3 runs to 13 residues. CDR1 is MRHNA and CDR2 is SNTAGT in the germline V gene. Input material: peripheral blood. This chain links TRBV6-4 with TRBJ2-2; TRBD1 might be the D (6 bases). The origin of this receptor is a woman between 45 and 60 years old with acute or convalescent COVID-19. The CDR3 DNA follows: TGTGCCAGCAGCGACAGGAGTACCGGGGAGCTGTTTTTT. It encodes CASSDRSTGELFF.